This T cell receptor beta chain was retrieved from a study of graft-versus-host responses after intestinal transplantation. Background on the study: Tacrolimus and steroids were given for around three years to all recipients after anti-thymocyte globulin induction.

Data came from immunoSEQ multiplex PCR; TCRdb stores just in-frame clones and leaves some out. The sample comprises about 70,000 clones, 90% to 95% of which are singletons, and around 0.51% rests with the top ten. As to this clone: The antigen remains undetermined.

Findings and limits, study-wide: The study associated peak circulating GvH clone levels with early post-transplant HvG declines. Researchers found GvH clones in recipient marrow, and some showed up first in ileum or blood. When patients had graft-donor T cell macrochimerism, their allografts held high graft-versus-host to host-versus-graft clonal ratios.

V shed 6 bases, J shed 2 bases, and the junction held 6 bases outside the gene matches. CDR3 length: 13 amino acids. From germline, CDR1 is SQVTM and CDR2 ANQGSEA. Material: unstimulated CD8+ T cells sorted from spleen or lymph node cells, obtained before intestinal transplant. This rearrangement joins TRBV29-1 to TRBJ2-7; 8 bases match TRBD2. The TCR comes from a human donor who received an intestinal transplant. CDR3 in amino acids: CSVTLAGAYEQYF. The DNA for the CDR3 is TGCAGCGTCACCCTAGCGGGTGCCTACGAGCAGTACTTC.